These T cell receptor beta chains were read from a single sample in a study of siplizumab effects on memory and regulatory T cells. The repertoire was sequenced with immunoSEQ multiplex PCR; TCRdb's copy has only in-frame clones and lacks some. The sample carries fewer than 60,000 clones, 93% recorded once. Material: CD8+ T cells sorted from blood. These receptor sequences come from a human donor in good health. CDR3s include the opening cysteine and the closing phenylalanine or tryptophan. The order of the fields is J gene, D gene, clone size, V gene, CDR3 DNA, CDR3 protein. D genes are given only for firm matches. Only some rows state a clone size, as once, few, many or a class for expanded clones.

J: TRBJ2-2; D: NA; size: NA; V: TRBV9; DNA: TGTGCCAGCAGCGTAGACACCGGGGAGCTGTTTTTT; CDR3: CASSVDTGELFF
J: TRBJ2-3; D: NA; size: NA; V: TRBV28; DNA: TGTGCCAGCCGGGAGTACACAGATACGCAGTATTTT; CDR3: CASREYTDTQYF
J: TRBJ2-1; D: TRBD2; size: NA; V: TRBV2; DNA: TGTGCCAGCAGCCCCCTTGATGGCGGGAGCTCCTACAATGAGCAGTTCTTC; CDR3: CASSPLDGGSSYNEQFF
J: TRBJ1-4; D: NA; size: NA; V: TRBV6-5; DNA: TGTGCCAGCACGCTCCAGGGGTTGGGGGAAAAACTGTTTTTT; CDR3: CASTLQGLGEKLFF
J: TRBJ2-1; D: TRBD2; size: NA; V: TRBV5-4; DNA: TGTGCCAGCAGAACTAGCGGGGGCTACAATGAGCAGTTCTTC; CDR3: CASRTSGGYNEQFF
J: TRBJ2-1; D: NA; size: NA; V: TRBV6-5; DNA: TGTGCCAGCAGCATTGGGGGGGGCCAATACAATGAGCAGTTCTTC; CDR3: CASSIGGGQYNEQFF
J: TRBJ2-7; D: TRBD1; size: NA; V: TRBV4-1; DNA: TGCGCCAGCAGCCCCCAGACAGGGATCTACGAGCAGTACTTC; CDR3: CASSPQTGIYEQYF
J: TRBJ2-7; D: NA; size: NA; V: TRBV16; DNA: TGTGCCAGCAGCCTCTCGAGGGAGCAGTACTTC; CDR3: CASSLSREQYF
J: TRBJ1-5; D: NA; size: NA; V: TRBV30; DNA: TGTGCCTGGAGTGGCGGGGGTTTTGGGCCCCAGCATTTT; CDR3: CAWSGGGFGPQHF
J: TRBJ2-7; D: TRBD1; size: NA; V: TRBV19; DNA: TGTGCCAGTTCCGCCGGGACAGGGAGTCTTCGGGACTACGAGCAGTACTTC; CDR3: CASSAGTGSLRDYEQYF
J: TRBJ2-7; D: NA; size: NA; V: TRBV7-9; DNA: TGTGCCAGCAGCTTAAACGGGGAGCAGTACTTC; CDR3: CASSLNGEQYF
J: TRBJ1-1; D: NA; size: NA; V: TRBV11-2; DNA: TGTGCCAGCAGCGCCCGGACAGAGAGAGACACTGAAGCTTTCTTT; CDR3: CASSARTERDTEAFF
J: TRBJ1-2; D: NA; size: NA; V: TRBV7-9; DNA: TGTGCCAGCAGCTTAGAAGCCGGCGGAACTTATGGCTACACCTTC; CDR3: CASSLEAGGTYGYTF
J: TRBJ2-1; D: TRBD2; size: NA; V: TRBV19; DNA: TGTGCCAGTAGTATAGTTTTTGGGACTAGCGGGAAATGGCAGTTCTTC; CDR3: CASSIVFGTSGKWQFF
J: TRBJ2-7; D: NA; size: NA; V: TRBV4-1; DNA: TGCGCCAGCAGCCGAACACCGGGGGTCGGCGAGCAGTACTTC; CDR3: CASSRTPGVGEQYF
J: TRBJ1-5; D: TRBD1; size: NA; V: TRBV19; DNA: TGTGCCAGTACCGAGGGGCTGACAGGGGACATACCAGTGATCAATCAGCCCCAGCATTTT; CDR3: CASTEGLTGDIPVINQPQHF
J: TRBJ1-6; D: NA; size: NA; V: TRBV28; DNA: TGTGCCAGCAGTTTACGTGGGGGTTGGATTTCACCCCTCCACTTT; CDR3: CASSLRGGWISPLHF
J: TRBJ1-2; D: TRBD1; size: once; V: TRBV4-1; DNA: TGCGCCAGCAGCCAAATCGCCGCGGACGGGACAGAAGGCTACACCTTC; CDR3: CASSQIAADGTEGYTF
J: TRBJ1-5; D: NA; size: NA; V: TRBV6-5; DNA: TGTGCCAGCAGTCCCAGGACAAACAATCAGCCCCAGCATTTT; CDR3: CASSPRTNNQPQHF